This T cell receptor beta chain was recovered during a study of T cells in Graves' hyperthyroidism and ophthalmopathy. RNA transcripts yielded amplified TCR beta CDR3 regions. With the HTBI primer set, the TCR CDR3 went through a first round of RT-PCR. TCRdb recomputed calls from the multiplex PCR reads with MiXCR, one row per CDR3 protein. The data show 400,000 or so distinct CDR3 sequences, 13% to 15% seen once. Fresh peripheral blood, approximately 10 ml, yielded the PBMCs. Whole-study results and caveats: The model made its ophthalmopathy prediction, and onset followed a median 6.5 months later. Peripheral blood also featured most of the thyroid clonotypes expanded above 0.001.

This clonotype was observed a single time. The antigen is unknown. Trimming removed 5 bases at V and 8 bases at J, with 18 bases between. CDR3 length equals 13 residues. The germline gives CDR1 GTSNPN, CDR2 SVGIG (reference sequence). The receptor was isolated from a woman aged 25 to 39 with Graves' ophthalmopathy. Material: blood. The V gene is TRBV30, the J gene TRBJ1-2, with D possibly TRBD1 on 5 matching bases. The CDR3 sequence: CAWAILGGGGYTF. The CDR3 DNA follows: TGTGCCTGGGCGATCCTCGGGGGGGGAGGCTACACCTTC. Full variable domain (rest looked up from reference TRBV30 and TRBJ1-2): SQTIHQWPATLVQPVGSPLSLECTVEGTSNPNLYWYRQAAGRGLQLLFYSVGIGQISSEVPQNLSASRPQDRQFILSSKKLLLSDSGFYLCAWAILGGGGYTFGSGTRLTVV.